At least ten counts were recorded for the clone carrying this TCR beta chain. Three pairs of healthy female monozygous twins were the donors. All three twin pairs grew up together with likely shared infections and vaccines. This specimen belongs to a study of identical twins' blood T cells. TCRdb independently ran MiXCR on the 5' RACE reads; one entry per CDR3 protein. The sample has hundreds of thousands of distinct CDR3 sequences, about 28% seen once. V was clipped by 4 bases and J by 14 bases; unmatched bases: 12. Looked up from germline, CDR1 is SQVTM and CDR2 is ANQGSEA. The CDR3 is 12 residues long.

This chain connects TRBV29-1 to TRBJ1-1; 8 nucleotides agree with TRBD1. This TCR came from a woman aged 18-50 years in good health. Sequencing used PBMCs. The chain's CDR3 is CSVGGYRDRRFF. CDR3 coding DNA: TGCAGCGTTGGGGGATACCGGGACAGGCGATTCTTT. The whole variable domain, filled in from reference TRBV29-1 and TRBJ1-1, reads SAVISQKPSRDICQRGTSLTIQCQVDSQVTMMFWYRQQPGQSLTLIATANQGSEATYESGFVIDKFPISRPNLTFSTLTVSNMSPEDSSIYLCSVGGYRDRRFFGQGTRLTVV.